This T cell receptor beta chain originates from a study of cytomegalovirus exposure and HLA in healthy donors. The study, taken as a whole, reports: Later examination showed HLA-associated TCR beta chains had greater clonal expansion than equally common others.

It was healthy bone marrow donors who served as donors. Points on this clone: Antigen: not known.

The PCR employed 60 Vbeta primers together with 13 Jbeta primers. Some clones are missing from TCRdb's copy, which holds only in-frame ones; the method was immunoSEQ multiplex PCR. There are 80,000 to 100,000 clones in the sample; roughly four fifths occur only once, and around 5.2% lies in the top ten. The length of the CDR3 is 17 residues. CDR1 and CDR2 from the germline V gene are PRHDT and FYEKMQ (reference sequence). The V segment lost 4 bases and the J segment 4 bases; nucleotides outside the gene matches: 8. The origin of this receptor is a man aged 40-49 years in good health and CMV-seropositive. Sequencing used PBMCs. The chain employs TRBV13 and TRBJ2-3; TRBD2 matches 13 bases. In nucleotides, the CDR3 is TGTGCCAGCAGCTCGGCAGGACTAGCGGGAGAAGCAGATACGCAGTATTTT. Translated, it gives CASSSAGLAGEADTQYF.